The 15 T cell receptor beta chains in this list originate from one sample, sequenced in a study of cytomegalovirus exposure and HLA in healthy donors. Primers: 60 Vbeta forward and 13 Jbeta reverse. Here immunoSEQ multiplex PCR was the method, and the copy in TCRdb shows in-frame clones only, minus some. Found here are about 96,000 clones, roughly 74% of them singletons; the top ten hold roughly 3%. Source material: PBMCs. These receptors were taken from a female donor in good health and CMV-seropositive.

V gene TRBV15 combines with J gene TRBJ1-2, with D possibly matching TRBD1 (6 bases). The V gene's germline CDR1 is LNHNV and CDR2 YYDKDF (reference sequence). V was trimmed by 3 bases and J by 8 bases, leaving 10 bases between them. This CDR3 spans 12 amino acids. This CDR3 reads CATSRDSVGYTF. The CDR3 DNA reads TGTGCCACCAGCAGGGACAGTGTGGGCTACACCTTC. Variable domain in full (rest from reference TRBV15 and TRBJ1-2): DAMVIQNPRYQVTQFGKPVTLSCSQTLNHNVMYWYQQKSSQAPKLLFHYYDKDFNNEADTPDNFQSRRPNTSFCFLDIRSPGLGDTAMYLCATSRDSVGYTFGSGTRLTVV.

The V and J genes are TRBV7-9 and TRBJ1-3, with D perhaps TRBD1 (5 bases). The CDR3 consists of 15 residues. Germline lookup yields CDR1 SEHNR and CDR2 FQNEAQ (reference sequence). Trimming removed 3 bases at V and 1 base at J, with 10 bases between. The CDR3 DNA reads TGTGCCAGCAGCTTCGGCAGGGCTTCTGGAAACACCATATATTTT. This translates into CASSFGRASGNTIYF.

The rearrangement joins TRBV4-3 to TRBJ2-4; tentative D call: TRBD2 (5 bases). CDR1 and CDR2 from the germline V gene are LGHNA and YSLEER. The CDR3 sequence is 16 residues long. Trimming removed 0 bases from V and 6 bases from J, with 15 bases in between. CDR3 in amino acids: CASSQDRWTGRNIQYF. The CDR3 DNA reads as TGCGCCAGCAGCCAAGATAGGTGGACTGGTAGAAACATTCAGTACTTC.

The chain is built from TRBV7-9 and TRBJ1-3; 7 nucleotides align to TRBD1. The CDR3 sequence is 14 residues long. Trimming took 5 bases from V and 4 from J; bases not matched to a gene: 5. Germline V gives CDR1 SEHNR, CDR2 FQNEAQ (reference sequence). The CDR3 bases are TGTGCCAGCAGCCCGACAGGGTCGGGAAACACCATATATTTT. Its protein is CASSPTGSGNTIYF. The whole variable domain, filled in from reference TRBV7-9 and TRBJ1-3, reads DTGVSQNPRHKITKRGQNVTFRCDPISEHNRLYWYRQTLGQGPEFLTYFQNEAQLEKSRLLSDRFSAERPKGSFSTLEIQRTEQGDSAMYLCASSPTGSGNTIYFGEGSWLTVV.

The chain couples TRBV30 to TRBJ2-3; 10 nucleotides agree with TRBD1. Losses at the gene ends were 7 bases for V and 4 bases for J; bases not matched to a gene: 5. This CDR3 is 13 amino acids long. The germline CDR1 and CDR2 sequences are GTSNPN and SVGIG (reference sequence). CDR3 bases: TGTGCCTCGGACAGGGGGGTCCCAGATACGCAGTATTTT. Protein sequence: CASDRGVPDTQYF. Full variable domain (outside the CDR3, taken from reference TRBV30 and TRBJ2-3): SQTIHQWPATLVQPVGSPLSLECTVEGTSNPNLYWYRQAAGRGLQLLFYSVGIGQISSEVPQNLSASRPQDRQFILSSKKLLLSDSGFYLCASDRGVPDTQYFGPGTRLTVL.

The chain employs TRBV5-4 and TRBJ2-5; D gene ambiguous. Trimming stripped 4 bases from V and 2 bases from J, with 18 bases between. The CDR3 has 16 amino acids. In germline, CDR1 is SGHNT, CDR2 YYREEE (reference sequence). CDR3 loop: CASSPHRSYTQETQYF. The CDR3 region has the DNA TGTGCCAGCAGCCCGCACCGAAGTTATACACAAGAGACCCAGTACTTC.

This chain links TRBV7-3 with TRBJ2-7; 7 nucleotides line up with TRBD2. This CDR3 is 14 amino acids long. The germline CDR1 and CDR2 sequences are SGHTA and FQGTGA. Trimming removed 1 base from V and 9 bases from J; junction bases left unmatched: 9. CDR3 DNA sequence: TGTGCCAGCAGCTTAAACCCAGGGAGGGGAGTGCAGTACTTC. Its protein is CASSLNPGRGVQYF. Drawing the rest from reference TRBV7-3 and TRBJ2-7, the complete variable domain is GAGVSQTPSNKVTEKGKYVELRCDPISGHTALYWYRQSLGQGPEFLIYFQGTGAADDSGLPNDRFFAVRPEGSVSTLKIQRTERGDSAVYLCASSLNPGRGVQYFGPGTRLTVT.

The count of this clone is one. The rearrangement joins TRBV2 to TRBJ2-3, with D uncertain. V dropped 1 base and J dropped 0 bases, with 8 bases sitting between them. This CDR3 has 15 residues. The germline gives CDR1 SNHLY, CDR2 FYNNEI. In DNA form, the CDR3 reads TGTGCCAGCAGTGAAGACTACGCGAGCACAGATACGCAGTATTTT. This sequence encodes CASSEDYASTDTQYF. The variable domain in full, with the rest retrieved from reference TRBV2 and TRBJ2-3, is EPEVTQTPSHQVTQMGQEVILRCVPISNHLYFYWYRQILGQKVEFLVSFYNNEISEKSEIFDDQFSVERPDGSNFTLKIRSTKLEDSAMYFCASSEDYASTDTQYFGPGTRLTVL.

The CDR3 is CASSELSGGGYNEQFF. In DNA form, the CDR3 reads TGTGCCAGCAGTGAATTATCTGGCGGGGGATACAATGAGCAGTTCTTC. The chain is built from TRBV25-1 and TRBJ2-1, with 7 positions matching TRBD2. V shed 1 base and J 4 bases; nucleotides not matched to a gene: 7. Germline CDR1 reads MGHDK; CDR2 reads SYGVNS. This CDR3 has 16 residues.

The chain employs TRBV5-6 and TRBJ1-1; D possibly corresponds to TRBD1 (6 bases). The CDR3 runs 13 residues. Germline CDR1 SGHDT, CDR2 YYEEEE. The V and J ends lost 3 bases and 11 bases respectively, with 17 bases between them. The CDR3 spells CASSSGTPVEAFF. The DNA for the CDR3 is TGTGCCAGCAGCTCCGGGACACCCGTTGAGGCTTTCTTT.

The V call is TRBV5-1, the J call TRBJ2-7, with 11 bases fitting TRBD2. J was trimmed by 2 bases and V by 4 bases; bases with no gene match: 2. Germline loops: CDR1 SGHRS, CDR2 YFSETQ. The CDR3 loop spans 14 amino acids. As DNA, the CDR3 is TGCGCCAGCAGCATTAGCGGGAGGGCCTACGAGCAGTACTTC. It specifies CASSISGRAYEQYF.

The chain is built from TRBV11-3 and TRBJ2-7, with D perhaps matching TRBD2 (6 bases). The germline V and J ends were trimmed by 3 bases and 5 bases, with 8 bases remaining between them. The CDR3 extends over 12 amino acids. Germline lookup yields CDR1 SGHNT and CDR2 YENEEA. DNA of the CDR3: TGTGCCAGCAGCTTCGGGAGAGACGAGCAGTACTTC. Amino acids: CASSFGRDEQYF.

V gene TRBV13 combines with J gene TRBJ2-3; 8 bases fit TRBD2. Germline-derived CDR1 and CDR2 are PRHDT and FYEKMQ (reference sequence). Germline trimming cut 1 base from V and 4 bases from J; bases unmatched to any gene: 1. The length of the CDR3 is 14 residues. CDR3 loop: CASSLAAGADTQYF. The CDR3 bases are TGTGCCAGCAGCTTAGCAGCGGGGGCAGATACGCAGTATTTT.

The rearrangement joins TRBV6-5 to TRBJ2-5, with 7 bases lining up with TRBD1. Per germline, CDR1 MNHEY and CDR2 SVGAGI. Trimming took 8 bases from V and 4 from J; bases not matched to a gene: 4. This CDR3 contains 12 residues. CDR3 in DNA: TGTGCCAGCGGGCAGGGGGTAGAGACCCAGTACTTC. Translated, it gives CASGQGVETQYF.

This chain joins TRBV28 and TRBJ2-2; D ambiguous. This CDR3 has 12 amino acids. V lost 8 bases and J lost 1, with 5 bases in between. Germline assignment: CDR1 MDHEN and CDR2 SYDVKM. Written as DNA, the CDR3 is TGTGCCAGCCCGGGGAACACCGGGGAGCTGTTTTTT. Its protein product is CASPGNTGELFF. Drawing the rest from reference TRBV28 and TRBJ2-2, the complete variable domain is DVKVTQSSRYLVKRTGEKVFLECVQDMDHENMFWYRQDPGLGLRLIYFSYDVKMKEKGDIPEGYSVSREKKERFSLILESASTNQTSMYLCASPGNTGELFFGEGSRLTVL.